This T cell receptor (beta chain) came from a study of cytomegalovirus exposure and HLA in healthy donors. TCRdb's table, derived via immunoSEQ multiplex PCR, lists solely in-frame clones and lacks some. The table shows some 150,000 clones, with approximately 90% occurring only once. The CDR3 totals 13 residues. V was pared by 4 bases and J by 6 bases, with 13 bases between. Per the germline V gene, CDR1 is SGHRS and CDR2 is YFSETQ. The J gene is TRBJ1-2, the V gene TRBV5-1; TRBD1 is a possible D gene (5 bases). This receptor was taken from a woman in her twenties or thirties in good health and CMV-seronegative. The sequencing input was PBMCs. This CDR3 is CASSGGTENGYTF. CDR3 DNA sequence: TGCGCCAGCAGCGGGGGGACGGAGAATGGCTACACCTTC.